This T cell receptor (beta chain) was profiled in a study of blood T cell repertoires in COVID-19. The study drew participants aged about 18 to 89 years from 24 US areas. Sequenced by immunoSEQ multiplex PCR; TCRdb stores in-frame clones only, minus some. The sample contains 150,000 or so clones, about nine tenths of which appear only once. Trimming cost V 3 bases and J 8 bases; bases outside gene matches: 5. Germline V CDR1 and CDR2: LGHDT, YNNKEL (reference sequence). The CDR3 consists of 13 residues. The chain couples TRBV3-1 (or the pseudogene TRBV3-2) to TRBJ1-2; 8 bases fit TRBD1. The TCR originated in a woman aged 40-49 years who had been exposed to COVID-19. Sequencing was done on a sample of PBMCs or T cells enriched from blood (not recorded which). CDR3 in DNA: TGTGCCAGCAGCCAGGGACAGGTGGGCGGCTACACCTTC. Protein product: CASSQGQVGGYTF.